These 27 T cell receptor beta chains share one sample of origin, sequenced in a study of T cell responses to AZD1222 COVID-19 vaccine. Data came from immunoSEQ multiplex PCR; TCRdb stores just in-frame clones and leaves some out. The sample contains 180,000 or so clones, about 87% of which appear only once. The starting material was peripheral blood, obtained 28 days after the second dose of the MenACWY control vaccine. The source is an adult who received the MenACWY meningococcal vaccine as a control.

The genes are TRBV28 and TRBJ1-2, with D uncertain. V gave up 5 bases and J gave up 3 bases, with 10 bases separating them. Germline assignment: CDR1 MDHEN and CDR2 SYDVKM. The CDR3 length is 13 residues. The CDR3 reads CASSQTAHYGYTF. The CDR3 DNA follows: TGTGCCAGCAGTCAAACAGCTCACTATGGCTACACCTTC.

V is TRBV6-5 and J is TRBJ1-4; the D gene is possibly TRBD1 (5 bases). Trimming cost V 6 bases and J 5 bases, with 7 bases left between them. Germline V gives CDR1 MNHEY, CDR2 SVGAGI. The CDR3 loop spans 12 amino acids. As DNA, the CDR3 is TGTGCCAGCAGGGGACGAAATGAAAAACTGTTTTTT. Protein product: CASRGRNEKLFF.

This sequence joins TRBV7-2 and TRBJ2-7; D unresolved. CDR1 and CDR2 (germline): SGHTA, FQGNSA. With 2 bases removed from V and 1 base from J, the gap between germline ends came to 0 bases. The CDR3 loop spans 11 amino acids. The CDR3 DNA sequence: TGTGCCAGCAGCTTATCCTACGAGCAGTACTTC. This sequence encodes CASSLSYEQYF.

In its sample, this clone was seen once. The chain links TRBV7-2 to TRBJ2-3; D uncertain. Germline V CDR1 and CDR2: SGHTA, FQGNSA. Trimming took off 1 base at V and 6 bases at J, with 20 bases between the two ends. The length of the CDR3 is 17 residues. As DNA, the CDR3 is TGTGCCAGCAGCTTAGTATTTTTCCAGCATCTCATGGATACGCAGTATTTT. It codes for CASSLVFFQHLMDTQYF.

This chain joins TRBV19 and TRBJ1-1, with D uncertain. This CDR3 is built from 11 residues. With 1 base removed from V and 4 bases from J, the gap between germline ends came to 1 base. Germline V CDR1 and CDR2: LNHDA, SQIVND (reference sequence). Here the CDR3 DNA reads TGTGCCAGTAGTATAGGCACTGAAGCTTTCTTT. This codes for CASSIGTEAFF.

This sequence joins TRBV2 and TRBJ2-5, with 8 bases lining up with TRBD1. The CDR3 has 15 amino acids. J was trimmed by 2 bases and V by 6 bases; bases with no gene match: 8. Germline V lookup: CDR1 SNHLY, CDR2 FYNNEI. CDR3 nucleotides: TGTGCCAGCAGCCCAGACAGGGGAAGACAAGAGACCCAGTACTTC. It codes for CASSPDRGRQETQYF.

DNA for the CDR3: TGTGCCTGGAATCGACAGACTTCTAACTATGGCTACACCTTC. Protein: CAWNRQTSNYGYTF. This sequence joins TRBV30 and TRBJ1-2; D is perhaps TRBD1 (5 bases). Per germline, CDR1 GTSNPN and CDR2 SVGIG (reference sequence). The V end lost 4 bases, the J end lost 0 bases, and 12 bases lay between the germline ends. The CDR3 is 14 residues long.

The chain combines TRBV7-8 with TRBJ1-6; D remains ambiguous. This CDR3 spans 13 amino acids. Germline assignment: CDR1 SGHVS and CDR2 FQNEAQ. V was trimmed by 1 base and J by 7 bases, leaving 5 bases between them. The CDR3 DNA follows: TGTGCCAGCAGCTTAGTACCCAATTCACCCCTCCACTTT. Its translation is CASSLVPNSPLHF. The full variable domain, its missing parts supplied by reference TRBV7-8 and TRBJ1-6, is GAGVSQSPRYKVAKRGQDVALRCDPISGHVSLFWYQQALGQGPEFLTYFQNEAQLDKSGLPSDRFFAERPEGSVSTLKIQRTQQEDSAVYLCASSLVPNSPLHFGNGTRLTVT.

The chain has TRBV20-1 and TRBJ2-1; perhaps TRBD1 as D (5 bases). There are 10 residues in the CDR3. Germline values: CDR1 DFQATT, CDR2 SNEGSKA (reference sequence). The CDR3 sequence: CRQGFDEQFF. The DNA of the CDR3 is TGCAGGCAGGGATTCGATGAGCAGTTCTTC.

V and J are TRBV3-1 (or the pseudogene TRBV3-2) and TRBJ2-1; a possible D gene is TRBD2 (5 bases). V dropped 6 bases and J dropped 1 base, with 7 bases sitting between them. Germline CDR1 reads LGHDT; CDR2 reads YNNKEL (reference sequence). The CDR3 contains 13 residues. The CDR3 protein is CASSRGSYNEQFF. Written as DNA, the CDR3 is TGTGCCAGCAGTCGGGGATCCTACAATGAGCAGTTCTTC.

The rearrangement uses TRBV20-1 and TRBJ1-5; D unclear. The CDR3 is 13 residues long. In germline, CDR1 is DFQATT, CDR2 SNEGSKA (reference sequence). V was clipped by 3 bases and J by 1 base, with 7 bases between them. CDR3 in amino acids: CSASFDSNQPQHF. The CDR3 DNA follows: TGCAGTGCTAGTTTCGACAGCAATCAGCCCCAGCATTTT.

The chain has TRBV27 and TRBJ2-7, with D perhaps TRBD1 (6 bases). Trimming took 6 bases from V and 7 from J, leaving 13 bases between them. Germline values: CDR1 MNHEY, CDR2 SMNVEV (reference sequence). The length of the CDR3 is 12 residues. In nucleotides, the CDR3 is TGTGCCAGCAGCTTTACAGGGCAAGAGCAGTACTTC. Translated: CASSFTGQEQYF.

The gene calls are TRBV15 and TRBJ1-5; the D gene is possibly TRBD1 (5 bases). Germline loops: CDR1 LNHNV, CDR2 YYDKDF (reference sequence). V lost 5 bases to trimming and J lost 5 bases, with 16 bases between them. This CDR3 spans 15 amino acids. The CDR3 DNA reads TGTGCCACCAGCGCCGGGTCTCAGGGCTATCAGCCCCAGCATTTT. This encodes CATSAGSQGYQPQHF.

Of note for this clone: The junction differs from germline at one of its ends, possibly a read error. This chain connects TRBV6-5 to TRBJ2-7, with D tentatively TRBD1 (5 bases). In germline, CDR1 is MNHEY, CDR2 SVGAGI. The CDR3 runs to 13 residues. CDR3 protein: CASSDSTVYEQYF. Written as DNA, the CDR3 is TGTGCCAGCAGTGACTCGACAGTCTACGAGCAGTACTTC.

V and J are TRBV29-1 and TRBJ2-7; 7 bases are a match to TRBD1. J lost 7 bases, V lost 6 bases, and 9 bases had no gene match. The CDR3 sequence is 12 residues long. The V gene's germline CDR1 is SQVTM and CDR2 ANQGSEA. CDR3 loop: CSVGTALLEQYF. CDR3 in DNA: TGCAGCGTCGGGACAGCCCTGTTGGAGCAGTACTTC.

Only a few counts were recorded for this clone. This chain connects TRBV4-3 to TRBJ1-5; D gene unclear. V lost 0 bases and J lost 6, with 12 bases in between. The CDR3 runs to 15 residues. Germline V gene sequence: CDR1 LGHNA, CDR2 YSLEER. The CDR3 coding sequence is TGCGCCAGCAGCCAAGATAGCGGCAGCCCTCAGCCCCAGCATTTT. Translation: CASSQDSGSPQPQHF.

This chain uses TRBV30 with TRBJ1-5, with 9 positions matching TRBD1. This CDR3 is built from 17 residues. CDR1 GTSNPN and CDR2 SVGIG come from the germline V gene (reference sequence). Trimming at V came to 2 bases and at J to 1 base, leaving 9 bases not matched to a gene. The chain's CDR3 is CAWSSTGGHWSNQPQHF. The CDR3 DNA sequence: TGTGCCTGGAGTTCGACAGGGGGTCATTGGAGCAATCAGCCCCAGCATTTT.

Regarding this clone: The sample has other DNA sequences that encode this CDR3 too. The chain combines TRBV18 with TRBJ2-7; D is tentatively TRBD1 or TRBD2 (5 bases each). The germline gives CDR1 KGHSH, CDR2 LQKENI. V shed 2 bases and J shed 4 bases, with 6 bases lying between them. The CDR3 has 12 amino acids. The CDR3 protein is CASSPGGYEQYF. Here the CDR3 DNA reads TGTGCCAGCTCACCAGGGGGTTACGAGCAGTACTTC.

The V gene is TRBV7-9, the J gene TRBJ2-3; TRBD2 agrees at 7 bases. The length of the CDR3 is 13 residues. V dropped 6 bases and J dropped 6; count of bases not matched to a gene: 6. Germline CDR1 is SEHNR and CDR2 is FQNEAQ (reference sequence). The CDR3 loop is CASRAGVLDTQYF. The CDR3 nucleotides are TGTGCCAGCAGGGCGGGAGTTTTGGATACGCAGTATTTT.

CDR3 coding DNA: TGTGCCAGCAGCTTACAGGGTGAATATGGCTACACCTTC. Protein: CASSLQGEYGYTF. This chain uses TRBV5-5 with TRBJ1-2; a possible D gene is TRBD1 (6 bases). V dropped 2 bases and J dropped 5 bases, with 10 bases sitting between them. The CDR3 has 13 amino acids. The germline V gene has CDR1 SGHKS and CDR2 YYEKEE (reference sequence).

The chain carries TRBV10-1 and TRBJ1-2; perhaps TRBD1 as D (6 bases). With 7 bases removed from V and 7 bases from J, the gap between germline ends came to 19 bases. Germline lookup yields CDR1 WNHNN and CDR2 SYGVQD (reference sequence). The CDR3 contains 14 residues. DNA for the CDR3: TGCGCCAGCATCTTCGGGGGCGGGAGTATTGGCTACACCTTC. Its translation: CASIFGGGSIGYTF.

The V and J genes are TRBV4-1 and TRBJ1-2; no firm D call. Per the germline V gene, CDR1 is MGHRA and CDR2 is YSYEKL. The CDR3 is 14 residues long. Deletions cut 1 base from V and 4 bases from J, with 10 bases between. CDR3 region: CASSQVASFYGYTF. Written as DNA, the CDR3 is TGCGCCAGCAGCCAAGTTGCCAGCTTCTATGGCTACACCTTC.

This chain joins TRBV6-6 and TRBJ2-5; 9 nucleotides line up with TRBD2. Trimming at V came to 6 bases and at J to 5 bases, leaving 10 bases not matched to a gene. There are 15 residues in the CDR3. The germline CDR1 and CDR2 sequences are MNHNY and SVGAGI (reference sequence). The CDR3 DNA is TGTGCCAGCAGATTAGCGGGAGACCCTCGGGAGACCCAGTACTTC. Its translation is CASRLAGDPRETQYF.

V gene TRBV30 combines with J gene TRBJ2-2; D is possibly TRBD1 or TRBD2 (6 bases each). This CDR3 is 14 amino acids long. V was trimmed by 4 bases and J by 7 bases, leaving 16 bases between them. The germline gives CDR1 GTSNPN, CDR2 SVGIG (reference sequence). This chain's CDR3 is CAWMGRQGYGELFF. The CDR3 region has the DNA TGTGCCTGGATGGGGAGGCAGGGGTACGGGGAGCTGTTTTTT.

The chain is built from TRBV7-2 and TRBJ1-1; TRBD1 is a possible D gene (5 bases). Germline CDR1 reads SGHTA; CDR2 reads FQGNSA. This CDR3 spans 15 amino acids. Trimming stripped 7 bases from V and 5 bases from J, with 20 bases between. The CDR3 DNA is TGTGCCAGCATCACCATGTACGCAGGGCCGACTGAAGCTTTCTTT. This encodes CASITMYAGPTEAFF.

This clone was picked up one time. The rearrangement joins TRBV18 to TRBJ2-3; 9 bases map to TRBD2. Germline-derived CDR1 and CDR2 are KGHSH and LQKENI. Unmatched junction bases numbered 6, after V lost 6 bases and J lost 2 bases. The CDR3 spans 15 residues. CDR3 sequence reads: CASSMGGRATDTQYF. The CDR3 nucleotides are TGTGCCAGCTCGATGGGCGGGAGGGCCACAGATACGCAGTATTTT. Combining the CDR3 with reference TRBV18 and TRBJ2-3 gives the whole variable domain NAGVMQNPRHLVRRRGQEARLRCSPMKGHSHVYWYRQLPEEGLKFMVYLQKENIIDESGMPKERFSAEFPKEGPSILRIQQVVRGDSAAYFCASSMGGRATDTQYFGPGTRLTVL.

V is TRBV11-2 and J is TRBJ1-2; D possibly corresponds to TRBD1 (5 bases). The CDR3 covers 12 residues. Between the trimmed V and J ends, which lost 0 bases and 11 bases, there was a span of 10 bases. Per the germline V gene, CDR1 is SGHAT and CDR2 is FQNNGV. The CDR3 DNA follows: TGTGCCAGCAGCTTAGAAGGGAACAGGTACACCTTC. It yields the protein CASSLEGNRYTF.